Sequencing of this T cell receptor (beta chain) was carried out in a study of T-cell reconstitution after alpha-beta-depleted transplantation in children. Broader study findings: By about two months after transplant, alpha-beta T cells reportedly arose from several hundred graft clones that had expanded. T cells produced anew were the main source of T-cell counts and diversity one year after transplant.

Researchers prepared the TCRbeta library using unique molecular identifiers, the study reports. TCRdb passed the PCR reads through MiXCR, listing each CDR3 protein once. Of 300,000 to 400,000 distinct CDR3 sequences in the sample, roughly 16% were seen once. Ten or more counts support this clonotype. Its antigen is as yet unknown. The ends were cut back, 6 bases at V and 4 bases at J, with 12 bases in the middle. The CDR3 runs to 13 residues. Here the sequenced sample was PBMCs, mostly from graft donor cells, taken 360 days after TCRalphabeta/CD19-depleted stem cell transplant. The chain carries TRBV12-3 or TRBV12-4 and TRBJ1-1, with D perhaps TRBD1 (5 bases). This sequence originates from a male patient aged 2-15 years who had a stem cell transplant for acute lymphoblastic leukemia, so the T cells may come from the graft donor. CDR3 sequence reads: CASRPRQITEAFF. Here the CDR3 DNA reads TGTGCCAGCAGACCCAGACAGATCACTGAAGCTTTCTTT.